The present entry profiles one TCR beta chain with its context. One entry per CDR3 protein results from TCRdb running MiXCR on the 5' RACE reads. The sample carries some 60,000 distinct CDR3 sequences, 10% recorded once. The sample belongs to a study of early T cells in non-severe SARS-CoV-2 infection. The CDR3 sequence is 14 residues long. CDR1 and CDR2 from the germline V gene are DFQATT and SNEGSKA (reference sequence). V trimming: 7 bases; J trimming: 3 bases; junction bases outside the gene matches: 9. The clonotype was recovered from an adult who was a healthcare worker with PCR-confirmed SARS-CoV-2 infection or an uninfected control (not recorded which). Sample: whole blood. This rearrangement joins TRBV20-1 to TRBJ2-1; 7 bases fit TRBD2. In DNA form, the CDR3 reads TGCAGTGGCGATTGGGCGGGAGTCTACAATGAGCAGTTCTTC. As protein: CSGDWAGVYNEQFF.